This T cell receptor (beta chain) was obtained from a study of STAT5B mutations in CD4+ large granular lymphocyte leukemia. A remark on this clone: What it recognizes is unknown.

V was cut by 4 bases and J by 14 bases, with 14 bases left in between. Germline CDR1 and CDR2: LNHDA and SQIVND (reference sequence). The CDR3 consists of 12 residues. Clones were read by immunoSEQ multiplex PCR, and TCRdb kept only the in-frame ones, dropping some. The data show roughly 48,000 clones, just over 70% seen once. Study outcomes and limitations: Top patient clones used TRBV06 genes more often: 8/27 versus 2/35 in controls. CD4-sorted patient repertoires seemed more clonal than healthy CD4+ repertoires. 25% of private leukemic clonotypes occurred rarely in other patients' non-leukemic repertoires.

This receptor was identified in a human donor in good health. The rearrangement links TRBV19 to TRBJ1-4; no firm D call. Specimen: CD4+ T cells from blood buffy coats. The DNA of the CDR3 is TGTGCCAGTAGTAATGCATTTGGGCAGCTGTTTTTT. It codes for CASSNAFGQLFF.